Reported below is one T cell receptor beta chain. This CDR3 comprises 14 residues. Germline V gene data show CDR1 as LNHDA and CDR2 as SQIVND (reference sequence). V gave up 5 bases and J gave up 10 bases; unmatched junction bases: 9. This sample is drawn from a study of blood T cell repertoires in COVID-19. The wider study: The United States, Italy and Spain were the sources of the acute and convalescent COVID-19 samples. T cells, B-cell-depleted T cells, or PBMCs provided the cDNA or gDNA that served as material.

Authors' data handling: Reference gene primer amplification gave nucleated cell count estimates. Generated by immunoSEQ multiplex PCR, the TCRdb table keeps only in-frame clones and is missing some. Clone size and the V and J calls come from that table; the DNA yielded D and trimming. The sample lists roughly 190,000 clones, about 90% occurring once. The clonotype originates from a man aged 55 to 69 with active or convalescent COVID-19. Specimen: peripheral blood. The chain carries TRBV19 and TRBJ1-4; TRBD1 agrees at 8 bases. Here the CDR3 reads CASSRQGFSGKLFF. The CDR3 nucleotides read TGTGCCAGTAGTCGACAGGGGTTTTCGGGAAAACTGTTTTTT.